This paragraph covers one T cell receptor (beta chain) sequence. The data are from a study of blood T cell repertoires in COVID-19. Looking at the study overall: Nucleic acid was either cDNA or gDNA, and it came from T cells, B-cell-depleted T cells, or PBMCs.

Data came from immunoSEQ multiplex PCR; TCRdb stores just in-frame clones and leaves some out. The profile shows some 140,000 clones, roughly four fifths of them singletons. The germline CDR1 and CDR2 sequences are ENHRY and SYGVKD. Trimming pared 3 bases from V and 0 bases from J, leaving 9 bases between. CDR3 length: 15 amino acids. This clonotype originated in an elderly man with acute or convalescent COVID-19. J is TRBJ1-3 and V is TRBV10-3, with a weak D call TRBD1 (5 bases). Sequencing was carried out using peripheral blood. The CDR3 coding sequence is TGTGCCATCAGTGATGCAGGGCTCTCTGGAAACACCATATATTTT. This sequence encodes CAISDAGLSGNTIYF.